Following are 17 T cell receptor beta chains from one sample sequenced in a study of PD-1 blockade in classical Hodgkin lymphoma. Method: immunoSEQ multiplex PCR; TCRdb's copy keeps in-frame clones and lacks some. The sample has 25,000 to 35,000 clones, more than 80% seen once. The time point: cycle 4 day 1 (C4D1), after less than 7 weeks of nivolumab. Each of the patients experienced relapse following autologous stem cell transplantation, and their brentuximab vedotin exposure differed. The authors purified CD4+ T cells from thawed PBMCs by magnetic negative selection. The source material was CD4+ T cells from blood, sampled before the fourth cycle of nivolumab. The receptors derive from a human donor with classical Hodgkin lymphoma.

The rearrangement links TRBV5-5 to TRBJ1-1, with D perhaps TRBD1 (5 bases). The CDR3 totals 16 residues. CDR1 is SGHKS and CDR2 is YYEKEE in the germline V gene (reference sequence). The V and J ends lost 2 bases and 3 bases respectively, with 17 bases between them. For the CDR3, the DNA is TGTGCCAGCAGCTTCCGGGACGACCTTAGGTACACTGAAGCTTTCTTT. This codes for CASSFRDDLRYTEAFF.

The chain couples TRBV18 to TRBJ1-1; D possibly corresponds to TRBD1 (5 bases). CDR1 KGHSH and CDR2 LQKENI come from the germline V gene. Trimming shortened V by 6 bases and J by 0 bases, and 8 bases separated the two germline ends. The CDR3 loop spans 13 amino acids. The CDR3 bases are TGTGCCAGCTCCCCCAGGGTGAACACTGAAGCTTTCTTT. As protein: CASSPRVNTEAFF.

V usage is TRBV19 and J usage is TRBJ1-5; D perhaps matches TRBD1 (6 bases). The CDR3 spans 16 residues. Germline V gene sequence: CDR1 LNHDA, CDR2 SQIVND (reference sequence). The ends were cut back, 10 bases at V and 2 bases at J, with 21 bases in the middle. CDR3 in DNA: TGTGCCACGAAAAACGGTGGGGGGGCAGGCAATCAGCCCCAGCATTTT. Protein product: CATKNGGGAGNQPQHF. The full variable domain, completed using reference TRBV19 and TRBJ1-5, is DGGITQSPKYLFRKEGQNVTLSCEQNLNHDAMYWYRQDPGQGLRLIYYSQIVNDFQKGDIAEGYSVSREKKESFPLTVTSAQKNPTAFYLCATKNGGGAGNQPQHFGDGTRLSIL.

This clone was picked up one time. CDR3 sequence: CASRPESGGSYEQYF. As DNA, the CDR3 is TGTGCCAGCAGGCCCGAGTCCGGGGGCTCGTACGAGCAGTACTTC. The chain couples TRBV28 to TRBJ2-7; D possibly matches TRBD1 or TRBD2 (6 bases each). In germline, CDR1 is MDHEN, CDR2 SYDVKM. V lost 6 bases and J lost 4, with 19 bases in between. The CDR3 is 15 amino acids.

The rearrangement links TRBV27 to TRBJ1-4; tentative D call: TRBD1 (5 bases). V was cut by 4 bases and J by 3 bases, with 12 bases left in between. This CDR3 comprises 15 residues. Germline CDR1 and CDR2: MNHEY and SMNVEV (reference sequence). CDR3 amino acids: CASSSYRDPNEKLFF. The DNA of the CDR3 is TGTGCCAGCAGTTCTTACCGGGACCCTAATGAAAAACTGTTTTTT.

The chain recombines TRBV6-5 with TRBJ1-1; 10 bases are a match to TRBD1. The V gene's germline CDR1 is MNHEY and CDR2 SVGAGI. There are 16 residues in the CDR3. The trim removed 4 bases at V and 0 bases at J, leaving 5 bases unmatched. CDR3 DNA: TGTGCCAGCAGTTCCGACAGGGGGCAGATGAACACTGAAGCTTTCTTT. This codes for CASSSDRGQMNTEAFF.

Here the CDR3 reads CASTPLMGGGVNGYTF. The CDR3 nucleotides read TGTGCCAGTACCCCCCTTATGGGAGGGGGGGTTAATGGCTACACCTTC. The chain links TRBV19 to TRBJ1-2; tentatively, D is TRBD1 (6 bases). The CDR3 runs 16 residues. In germline, CDR1 is LNHDA, CDR2 SQIVND (reference sequence). V was cut by 7 bases and J by 6 bases, with 24 bases left in between. Full variable domain (rest looked up from reference TRBV19 and TRBJ1-2): DGGITQSPKYLFRKEGQNVTLSCEQNLNHDAMYWYRQDPGQGLRLIYYSQIVNDFQKGDIAEGYSVSREKKESFPLTVTSAQKNPTAFYLCASTPLMGGGVNGYTFGSGTRLTVV.

The chain employs TRBV28 and TRBJ2-3; 9 bases line up with TRBD2. CDR3 length equals 14 residues. The germline CDR1 and CDR2 sequences are MDHEN and SYDVKM. J was trimmed by 4 bases and V by 4 bases; bases with no gene match: 3. The CDR3 is CASSSSGNPDTQYF. Written as DNA, the CDR3 is TGTGCCAGCAGTTCTAGCGGGAACCCAGATACGCAGTATTTT.

This chain joins TRBV7-9 and TRBJ1-2, with TRBD1 matching 8 bases. After removal of 3 bases from V and 7 bases from J, the junction contained 7 bases not matched to a gene. The CDR3 has 14 residues. Germline V lookup: CDR1 SEHNR, CDR2 FQNEAQ (reference sequence). In nucleotides, the CDR3 is TGTGCCAGCAGCTTGGGTCCCAGGGGGCTTGGCTACACCTTC. Its protein product is CASSLGPRGLGYTF.

The chain has TRBV30 and TRBJ1-4; 11 bases are a match to TRBD1. Germline V lookup: CDR1 GTSNPN, CDR2 SVGIG (reference sequence). The CDR3 has 15 residues. Unmatched junction bases numbered 7, after V lost 4 bases and J lost 6 bases. The CDR3 nucleotides are TGTGCCTGGACCGCCCCGGGACAGGGGGATGAAAAACTGTTTTTT. This translates into CAWTAPGQGDEKLFF. Filled out from reference TRBV30 and TRBJ1-4, the complete variable domain reads SQTIHQWPATLVQPVGSPLSLECTVEGTSNPNLYWYRQAAGRGLQLLFYSVGIGQISSEVPQNLSASRPQDRQFILSSKKLLLSDSGFYLCAWTAPGQGDEKLFFGSGTQLSVL.

The genes are TRBV5-1 and TRBJ1-4; 7 nucleotides match TRBD1. This CDR3 has 17 residues. Unmatched junction bases numbered 5, after V lost 0 bases and J lost 0 bases. The germline V gene encodes CDR1 SGHRS and CDR2 YFSETQ. DNA of the CDR3: TGCGCCAGCAGCTTGGGCCGGGACAGACCAACTAATGAAAAACTGTTTTTT. Protein: CASSLGRDRPTNEKLFF. Supplemented by reference TRBV5-1 and TRBJ1-4, the full variable domain reads KAGVTQTPRYLIKTRGQQVTLSCSPISGHRSVSWYQQTPGQGLQFLFEYFSETQRNKGNFPGRFSGRQFSNSRSEMNVSTLELGDSALYLCASSLGRDRPTNEKLFFGSGTQLSVL.

This chain connects TRBV28 to TRBJ1-4; TRBD1 might be the D (6 bases). The germline CDR1 and CDR2 sequences are MDHEN and SYDVKM. This CDR3 is 23 amino acids long. The V gene lost 3 bases and the J gene lost 1 base, with 33 bases spanning the gap. The chain's CDR3 is CASSFPTFWGAEGLGVTNEKLFF. CDR3 sequence (DNA): TGTGCCAGCAGTTTCCCTACCTTCTGGGGGGCTGAGGGTTTAGGGGTAACTAATGAAAAACTGTTTTTT.

The CDR3 DNA reads as TGTGCCAGCAGCACGCGAAGGGACAGGGGCTACGAGCAGTACTTC. Protein product: CASSTRRDRGYEQYF. The chain carries TRBV9 and TRBJ2-7; 10 bases align to TRBD1. The J segment lost 3 bases and the V segment lost 4 bases, leaving 7 bases of the junction unmatched. The CDR3 sequence is 15 residues long. Germline lookup yields CDR1 SGDLS and CDR2 YYNGEE.

V and J are TRBV18 and TRBJ1-2; no firm D call. CDR1 and CDR2 (germline): KGHSH, LQKENI. The CDR3 has 15 residues. Trimming shortened V by 4 bases and J by 4 bases, and 16 bases separated the two germline ends. This chain's CDR3 is CASSLIEGFSYGYTF. CDR3 DNA sequence: TGTGCCAGCTCACTAATAGAGGGTTTCAGCTATGGCTACACCTTC.

This chain connects TRBV7-2 to TRBJ1-2; D is possibly TRBD1 (5 bases). Germline CDR1 is SGHTA and CDR2 is FQGNSA. This CDR3 is built from 13 residues. The V end lost 1 base, the J end lost 4 bases, and 7 bases lay between the germline ends. CDR3 coding DNA: TGTGCCAGCAGCTTAGATCAGGGCTATGGCTACACCTTC. It codes for CASSLDQGYGYTF.

This clone was seen a handful of times. The V gene is TRBV5-1, the J gene TRBJ2-2; no definite D call. Germline CDR1 and CDR2: SGHRS and YFSETQ. V gave up 0 bases and J gave up 6 bases, with 6 bases separating them. The CDR3 runs 13 residues. Here the CDR3 reads CASSLDSAGELFF. CDR3 nucleotides: TGCGCCAGCAGCTTGGACAGCGCCGGGGAGCTGTTTTTT.

This chain joins TRBV5-1 and TRBJ2-6; 10 bases are shared with TRBD2. This CDR3 has 18 amino acids. Trimming cost V 3 bases and J 0 bases; bases outside gene matches: 6. Germline-derived CDR1 and CDR2 are SGHRS and YFSETQ. DNA of the CDR3: TGCGCCAGCAGCTGGCCAACTAGCGGGAACTCTGGGGCCAACGTCCTGACTTTC. Encoded protein: CASSWPTSGNSGANVLTF.